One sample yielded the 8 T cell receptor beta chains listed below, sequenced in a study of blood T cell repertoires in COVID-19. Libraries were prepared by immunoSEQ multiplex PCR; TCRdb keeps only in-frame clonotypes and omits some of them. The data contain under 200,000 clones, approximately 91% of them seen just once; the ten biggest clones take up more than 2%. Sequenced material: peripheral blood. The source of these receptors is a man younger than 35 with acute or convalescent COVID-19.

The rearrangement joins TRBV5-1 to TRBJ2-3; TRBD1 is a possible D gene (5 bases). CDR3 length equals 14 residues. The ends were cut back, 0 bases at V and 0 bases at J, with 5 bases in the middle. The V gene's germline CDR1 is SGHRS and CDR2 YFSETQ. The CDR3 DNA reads TGCGCCAGCAGCTTGGGGGGCAGCACAGATACGCAGTATTTT. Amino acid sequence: CASSLGGSTDTQYF. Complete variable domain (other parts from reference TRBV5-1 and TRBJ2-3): KAGVTQTPRYLIKTRGQQVTLSCSPISGHRSVSWYQQTPGQGLQFLFEYFSETQRNKGNFPGRFSGRQFSNSRSEMNVSTLELGDSALYLCASSLGGSTDTQYFGPGTRLTVL.

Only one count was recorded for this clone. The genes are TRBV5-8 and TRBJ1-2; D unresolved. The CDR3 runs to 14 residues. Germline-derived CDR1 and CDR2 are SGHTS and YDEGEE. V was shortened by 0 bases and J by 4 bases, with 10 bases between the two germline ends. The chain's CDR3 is CASSLAGVGYGYTF. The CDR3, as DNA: TGTGCCAGCAGCTTGGCAGGTGTCGGCTATGGCTACACCTTC.

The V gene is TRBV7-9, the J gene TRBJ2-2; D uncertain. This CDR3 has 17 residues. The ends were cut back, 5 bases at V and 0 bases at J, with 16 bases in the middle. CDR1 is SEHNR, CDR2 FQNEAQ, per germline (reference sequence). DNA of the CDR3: TGTGCCAGCAGCACCTTACAGCACCGATCGAACACCGGGGAGCTGTTTTTT. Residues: CASSTLQHRSNTGELFF.

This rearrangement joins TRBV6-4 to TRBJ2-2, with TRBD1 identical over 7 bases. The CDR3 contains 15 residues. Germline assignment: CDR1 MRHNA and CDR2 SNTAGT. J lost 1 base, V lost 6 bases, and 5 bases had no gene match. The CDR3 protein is CASSRDSLNTGELFF. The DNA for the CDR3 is TGTGCCAGCAGCCGGGACAGCCTGAACACCGGGGAGCTGTTTTTT.

CDR3 DNA: TGTGCCAGTAGTATCAGTTTCTCGATGAGGGGGCCCTTCCCCTACGAGCAGTACTTC. Its translation: CASSISFSMRGPFPYEQYF. V gene TRBV19 combines with J gene TRBJ2-7, with 7 bases lining up with TRBD1. CDR1 is LNHDA, CDR2 SQIVND, per germline (reference sequence). The CDR3 loop spans 19 amino acids. J gave up 2 bases and V 3 bases, and 19 bases lay outside the gene matches.

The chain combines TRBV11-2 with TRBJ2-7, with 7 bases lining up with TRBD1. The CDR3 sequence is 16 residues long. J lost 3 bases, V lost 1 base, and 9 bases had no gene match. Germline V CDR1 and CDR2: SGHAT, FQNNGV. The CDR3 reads CASSLGAGGMYYEQYF. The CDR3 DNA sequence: TGTGCCAGCAGCTTAGGGGCAGGGGGTATGTACTACGAGCAGTACTTC.

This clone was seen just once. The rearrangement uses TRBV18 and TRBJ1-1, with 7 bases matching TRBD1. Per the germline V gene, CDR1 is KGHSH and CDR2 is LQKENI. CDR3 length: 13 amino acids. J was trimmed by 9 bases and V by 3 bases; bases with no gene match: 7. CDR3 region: CASSPGTESQAFF. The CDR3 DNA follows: TGTGCCAGCTCACCCGGGACAGAGAGTCAAGCTTTCTTT.

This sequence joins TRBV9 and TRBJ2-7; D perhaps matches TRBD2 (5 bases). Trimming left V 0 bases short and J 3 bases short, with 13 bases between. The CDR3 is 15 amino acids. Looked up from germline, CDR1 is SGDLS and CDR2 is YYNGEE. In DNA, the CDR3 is TGTGCCAGCAGCGTAGCTACCAGAGGGAACTACGAGCAGTACTTC. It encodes CASSVATRGNYEQYF.